This note documents a single T cell receptor (beta chain) sequence. V was cut by 5 bases and J by 3 bases, with 11 bases left in between. Per the germline V gene, CDR1 is DFQATT and CDR2 is SNEGSKA (reference sequence). CDR3 length: 12 amino acids. The data stem from a study of CD8 T cells in Susac syndrome. The authors reverse transcribed roughly 0.5 to 1 ug RNA with random hexamers. Using its own MiXCR run on the immunoSEQ multiplex PCR reads, TCRdb lists one record per CDR3 protein. The sample lists 200,000 or so distinct CDR3 sequences; almost 96% were seen once. Sequencing of TCR beta was performed on blood CD8+ T cells and on blood CD4+ T cells.

This sequence was found in a human donor with multiple sclerosis. The sample consisted of CD4+ T cells from PBMCs. The chain links TRBV20-1 to TRBJ2-7; a possible D gene is TRBD2 (5 bases). In nucleotides, the CDR3 is TGCAGTGCTTCTTCGGGGAACTACGAGCAGTACTTC. Amino acid sequence: CSASSGNYEQYF.